The T cell receptor beta chain under discussion was sequenced for a study of cytomegalovirus exposure and HLA in healthy donors. This cohort consisted of healthy bone marrow donors. Nominal health characterized the donors when sampled, though unrecorded immune exposures were likely. Findings and limits, study-wide: Most TCR sequences were rare, but some public TCRs occurred in many donors.

The PCR had 60 Vbeta and 13 Jbeta primers. Sequencing was performed with immunoSEQ multiplex PCR; in TCRdb, only in-frame clones are kept and a portion is missing. The sample yields 86,000 or so clones, about 85% seen once. CDR1 and CDR2 from the germline V gene are LGHNA and YNFKEQ. Losses at the gene ends were 0 bases for V and 3 bases for J; bases not matched to a gene: 14. The CDR3 loop spans 19 amino acids. A remark on this clone: Its matching antigen is unknown.

Specimen: PBMCs. The sequence came from a woman aged 40 to 50 in good health and CMV-seropositive. This chain uses TRBV4-2 with TRBJ2-1, with 7 bases lining up with TRBD2. CDR3 loop: CASSQESTGGTSVYNEQFF. The CDR3 DNA reads as TGTGCCAGCAGCCAAGAATCGACGGGCGGCACTAGCGTCTACAATGAGCAGTTCTTC.